The 31 T cell receptor beta chains in this list originate from one sample, sequenced in a study of T cells in Graves' hyperthyroidism and ophthalmopathy. Amplification of TCR beta CDR3 regions was performed using RNA transcripts as template. During a first-round RT-PCR of the TCR CDR3, the HTBI primer set was used. TCRdb fed the multiplex PCR reads into MiXCR, producing one record per CDR3 protein. Of hundreds of thousands of distinct CDR3 sequences listed, approximately 15% were seen once; the top ten hold almost 6%. Material for sequencing was blood. These receptors were collected from a woman aged 30 to 39 with Graves' hyperthyroidism that later progressed to Graves' ophthalmopathy.

This clonotype was seen at least ten times. The chain is built from TRBV18 and TRBJ1-1; possible D gene TRBD1, 5 bases. The CDR3 loop spans 15 amino acids. V was clipped by 2 bases and J by 4 bases, with 14 bases between them. Germline CDR1 is KGHSH and CDR2 is LQKENI. CDR3 nucleotide sequence: TGTGCCAGCTCACCATCGGAGATGAGGGGCACTGAAGCTTTCTTT. Its protein is CASSPSEMRGTEAFF.

Notes on this clonotype: Just one base apart from a much larger clone, this may be a read error. The chain couples TRBV7-9 to TRBJ1-1; TRBD1 matches 9 bases. The CDR3 loop spans 14 amino acids. The V and J ends lost 4 bases and 4 bases, in that order; junction bases with no gene match: 4. Per germline, CDR1 SEHNR and CDR2 FQNEAQ (reference sequence). CDR3 DNA sequence: TGTGCCAGCAGCTCCCGGACAGGGGCCACTGAAGCTTTCTTT. Its translation is CASSSRTGATEAFF.

This clonotype was recorded at least ten times. The chain uses TRBV5-1 and TRBJ2-7; D gene ambiguous. The CDR3 totals 16 residues. Trimming removed 3 bases from V and 2 bases from J, with 18 bases in between. The germline V gene has CDR1 SGHRS and CDR2 YFSETQ. The CDR3 is CASSSHSPSGAYEQYF. As DNA, the CDR3 is TGCGCCAGCAGCTCGCACAGCCCCAGTGGTGCCTACGAGCAGTACTTC.

Many counts were recorded for this clonotype. V is TRBV11-2 and J is TRBJ2-2; D is ambiguous. CDR3 size: 15 residues. CDR1 SGHAT and CDR2 FQNNGV come from the germline V gene. V was shortened by 5 bases and J by 4 bases, with 14 bases between the two germline ends. The DNA for the CDR3 is TGTGCCAGCAGCCTGAGTGGGCCCGGCACCGGGGAGCTGTTTTTT. It translates to CASSLSGPGTGELFF.

The genes are TRBV4-1 and TRBJ1-4; D is unresolved. Germline V gene data show CDR1 as MGHRA and CDR2 as YSYEKL. Between the trimmed V and J ends, which lost 4 bases and 1 base, there was a span of 16 bases. The CDR3 is made up of 17 amino acids. CDR3 loop: CASSLIIGSGTNEKLFF. The CDR3 DNA follows: TGCGCCAGCAGCCTCATAATCGGGTCTGGAACTAATGAAAAACTGTTTTTT.

This chain uses TRBV6-2 or TRBV6-3 with TRBJ1-1; D is unclear. V gave up 6 bases and J gave up 4 bases, with 9 bases separating them. The germline V gene encodes CDR1 MNHEY and CDR2 SVGEGT. The CDR3 covers 12 residues. CDR3 loop: CASREFTTEAFF. CDR3 in DNA: TGTGCCAGCAGAGAGTTTACCACTGAAGCTTTCTTT.

This CDR3 reads CASSWSTGELFF. In DNA form, the CDR3 reads TGTGCCAGCAGTTGGAGCACCGGGGAGCTGTTTTTT. The J gene is TRBJ2-2, the V gene TRBV12-3 or TRBV12-4; no reliable D call. The V end was cut by 4 bases, the J end by 4 bases, with 4 bases between. This CDR3 comprises 12 residues.

This clonotype was seen many times. The chain links TRBV19 to TRBJ2-1; 7 bases are shared with TRBD1. Trimming cost V 5 bases and J 6 bases; bases outside gene matches: 7. Germline-derived CDR1 and CDR2 are LNHDA and SQIVND (reference sequence). The CDR3 is made up of 14 amino acids. CDR3 bases: TGTGCCAGTAGTGGCTGGGACAGTAGCAATGAGCAGTTCTTC. It specifies CASSGWDSSNEQFF.

This chain links TRBV5-4 with TRBJ2-1; D is unresolved. Trimming took 1 base from V and 0 from J, leaving 11 bases between them. CDR3 size: 16 residues. From germline, CDR1 is SGHNT and CDR2 YYREEE (reference sequence). The CDR3 loop reads CASSLFVVSSYNEQFF. CDR3 DNA sequence: TGTGCCAGCAGCTTGTTCGTGGTAAGCTCCTACAATGAGCAGTTCTTC.

The chain joins TRBV6-1 to TRBJ2-2; TRBD1 matches 9 bases. Trimming at V came to 8 bases and at J to 5 bases, leaving 15 bases not matched to a gene. The CDR3 is 17 amino acids. CDR1 MNHNS and CDR2 SASEGT come from the germline V gene. The CDR3 DNA sequence: TGTGCCAGCGGACGAACAGGGGGCTCGCGAATGACCGGGGAGCTGTTTTTT. This gives the protein CASGRTGGSRMTGELFF.

DNA for the CDR3: TGTGCCAGCAGCGTAGCTCAGGGGCTAGGGAACACTGAAGCTTTCTTT. It yields the protein CASSVAQGLGNTEAFF. The rearrangement uses TRBV9 and TRBJ1-1; tentatively, D is TRBD1 (6 bases). The CDR3 length is 16 residues. Germline CDR1 reads SGDLS; CDR2 reads YYNGEE. Trimming left V 0 bases short and J 1 base short, with 13 bases between.

A note on this clonotype: No conserved phenylalanine or tryptophan is present at the end of the CDR3, so a read error is the likely explanation. J is TRBJ2-2 and V is TRBV12-3 or TRBV12-4; D is uncertain. This CDR3 is built from 14 residues. V was pared by 1 base and J by 7 bases, with 10 bases between. DNA of the CDR3: TGTGCCAGCAGTTTAGGGGTTGGGCTCGGGGAGCTGTTTCTT. Amino acid sequence: CASSLGVGLGELFL.

This clonotype came up many times. This chain connects TRBV7-3 to TRBJ2-5, with TRBD1 as a possible D gene (7 bases). From germline, CDR1 is SGHTA and CDR2 FQGTGA. V was shortened by 4 bases and J by 5 bases, with 17 bases between the two germline ends. CDR3 length: 15 amino acids. CDR3 nucleotide sequence: TGTGCCAGCAGCTCCATGGGAGGACAGGTGGAGACCCAGTACTTC. Its translation: CASSSMGGQVETQYF.

In its sample, this clonotype was seen many times. The chain recombines TRBV3-1 with TRBJ2-1; unclear D gene. CDR3 length: 14 residues. Germline-derived CDR1 and CDR2 are LGHDT and YNNKEL (reference sequence). Trimming removed 2 bases at V and 0 bases at J, with 5 bases between. The CDR3 sequence: CASSQLDSYNEQFF. CDR3 DNA sequence: TGTGCCAGCAGCCAACTGGACTCCTACAATGAGCAGTTCTTC.

This clonotype was seen ten or more times. The chain uses TRBV4-2 and TRBJ1-2; a weak D match, TRBD1 (5 bases). The germline V and J ends were trimmed by 1 base and 2 bases, with 5 bases remaining between them. The CDR3 runs 13 residues. CDR1 is LGHNA, CDR2 YNFKEQ, per germline. The CDR3 spells CASSQAGNYGYTF. Written as DNA, the CDR3 is TGTGCCAGCAGCCAAGCAGGGAACTATGGCTACACCTTC.

This clonotype appeared many times. The chain employs TRBV7-8 and TRBJ2-7, with 9 bases lining up with TRBD2. V lost 0 bases to trimming and J lost 5 bases; unmatched junction nucleotides: 8. Germline CDR1 and CDR2: SGHVS and FQNEAQ. The CDR3 sequence is 16 residues long. The CDR3 coding sequence is TGTGCCAGCAGCTTAGCCCGATTAGCGGGAGACCACGAGCAGTACTTC. Protein: CASSLARLAGDHEQYF.

This clonotype was picked up many times. The chain carries TRBV20-1 and TRBJ2-3; possibly TRBD2 for D (6 bases). The ends were cut back, 6 bases at V and 2 bases at J, with 9 bases in the middle. Germline CDR1 DFQATT, CDR2 SNEGSKA (reference sequence). The CDR3 contains 12 residues. The CDR3 sequence is CSAAGLTDTQYF. CDR3 nucleotides: TGCAGTGCGGCGGGACTCACAGATACGCAGTATTTT.

This clonotype came up many times. The chain links TRBV20-1 to TRBJ2-1, with 13 bases matching TRBD2. Looked up from germline, CDR1 is DFQATT and CDR2 is SNEGSKA (reference sequence). This CDR3 is 16 amino acids long. J lost 6 bases, V lost 6 bases, and 11 bases had no gene match. Here the CDR3 reads CSAKGLAGANLNEQFF. The CDR3 bases are TGCAGTGCCAAAGGACTAGCGGGAGCGAATCTCAATGAGCAGTTCTTC.

This clonotype was recorded many times. V is TRBV12-3 or TRBV12-4 and J is TRBJ2-4, with D tentatively TRBD2 (6 bases). The CDR3 is 18 residues long. V was clipped by 3 bases and J by 1 base, with 19 bases between them. The chain's CDR3 is CASSFLASAGVAKNIQYF. The CDR3 DNA reads TGTGCCAGCAGTTTTTTGGCTAGCGCTGGAGTGGCCAAAAACATTCAGTACTTC.

This clonotype was observed many times. This rearrangement joins TRBV12-3 or TRBV12-4 to TRBJ1-2; no clear D gene. The V end was cut by 3 bases, the J end by 3 bases, with 8 bases between. The CDR3 loop spans 13 amino acids. This CDR3 reads CASSFIQDYGYTF. The CDR3, as DNA: TGTGCCAGCAGTTTTATCCAGGACTATGGCTACACCTTC.

In its sample, this clonotype was seen many times. This CDR3 reads CASAVSYNEQFF. CDR3 nucleotide sequence: TGTGCCTCGGCTGTCTCCTACAATGAGCAGTTCTTC. The J gene is TRBJ2-1, the V gene TRBV30; the D is unclear. The CDR3 loop spans 12 amino acids. Per germline, CDR1 GTSNPN and CDR2 SVGIG (reference sequence). Trimming cost V 7 bases and J 0 bases, with 7 bases left between them.

This clonotype was detected only a few times. V gene TRBV20-1 combines with J gene TRBJ1-3; D is uncertain. Trimming pared 2 bases from V and 4 bases from J, leaving 12 bases between. Germline loops: CDR1 DFQATT, CDR2 SNEGSKA (reference sequence). The CDR3 totals 14 residues. This chain's CDR3 is CSARRTGVGNTIYF. In DNA, the CDR3 is TGCAGTGCTAGACGGACCGGTGTAGGAAACACCATATATTTT.

This clonotype was detected a few times. J is TRBJ1-5 and V is TRBV20-1; D unresolved. The germline V gene encodes CDR1 DFQATT and CDR2 SNEGSKA (reference sequence). Trimming removed 4 bases at V and 0 bases at J, with 10 bases between. The CDR3 has 14 residues. The CDR3 bases are TGCAGTGCTATAGAAGGAAATAGCAATCAGCCCCAGCATTTT. Translating gives CSAIEGNSNQPQHF.

In regard to this clonotype: A clone one base away is much larger, so this may be a read error. V usage is TRBV27 and J usage is TRBJ1-4; D gene uncertain. The CDR3 spans 15 residues. Germline loops: CDR1 MNHEY, CDR2 SMNVEV (reference sequence). The CDR3 protein is CVSSPPPGTNEKLFF. CDR3 bases: TGTGTCAGCAGTCCTCCGCCGGGAACTAATGAAAAACTGTTTTTT.

This clonotype has a count of ten or more. The gene calls are TRBV18 and TRBJ2-5; D ambiguous. Germline V gives CDR1 KGHSH, CDR2 LQKENI. The CDR3 spans 13 residues. Trimming shortened V by 3 bases and J by 3 bases, and 8 bases separated the two germline ends. In DNA, the CDR3 is TGTGCCAGCTCACCCAACAGTGAAGAGACCCAGTACTTC. Protein product: CASSPNSEETQYF.

This clonotype was observed at least ten times. This chain uses TRBV10-3 with TRBJ1-1; a possible D gene is TRBD1 (6 bases). Germline V gene lookup returns CDR1 ENHRY and CDR2 SYGVKD. Trimming removed 5 bases at V and 0 bases at J, with 10 bases between. This CDR3 region has 14 residues. The CDR3 DNA is TGTGCCATCAGTTCCCAGGGGATGAACACTGAAGCTTTCTTT. Protein sequence: CAISSQGMNTEAFF.

This clonotype showed up many times. The chain couples TRBV4-1 to TRBJ2-3, with D perhaps matching TRBD2 (6 bases). The CDR3 is 17 residues long. Germline loops: CDR1 MGHRA, CDR2 YSYEKL. The V end was cut by 1 base, the J end by 2 bases, with 16 bases between. The CDR3 loop reads CASSQVGLALNTDTQYF. DNA for the CDR3: TGCGCCAGCAGCCAAGTAGGCCTAGCGCTCAACACAGATACGCAGTATTTT.

The genes are TRBV19 and TRBJ1-5; possible D gene TRBD1, 5 bases. This CDR3 has 16 residues. Germline CDR1 is LNHDA and CDR2 is SQIVND (reference sequence). Trimming removed 4 bases at V and 6 bases at J, with 19 bases between. The CDR3 DNA follows: TGTGCCAGTAGTAGGGTTGTAGGGGTCACCTTTCAGCCCCAGCATTTT. This encodes CASSRVVGVTFQPQHF.

This clonotype was observed at least ten times. The chain is built from TRBV7-9 and TRBJ2-1; 10 nucleotides agree with TRBD2. The CDR3 covers 16 residues. V dropped 1 base and J dropped 7; count of bases not matched to a gene: 7. From germline, CDR1 is SEHNR and CDR2 FQNEAQ (reference sequence). The CDR3 region has the DNA TGTGCCAGCAGCTTAGTGACAGCGGGAGGGCCGAATGAGCAGTTCTTC. Translation: CASSLVTAGGPNEQFF.

This clonotype was seen a few times. The rearrangement joins TRBV9 to TRBJ2-2; 11 bases are a match to TRBD2. The V segment lost 0 bases and the J segment 5 bases; nucleotides outside the gene matches: 12. CDR1 and CDR2 (germline): SGDLS, YYNGEE. This CDR3 comprises 19 residues. CDR3 protein: CASSVEARRASGRTGELFF. DNA for the CDR3: TGTGCCAGCAGCGTAGAGGCGAGGCGGGCTAGCGGGAGGACCGGGGAGCTGTTTTTT.

This clonotype was seen a handful of times. The chain has TRBV4-1 and TRBJ1-2, with 10 bases identical to TRBD1. Per the germline V gene, CDR1 is MGHRA and CDR2 is YSYEKL. CDR3 size: 15 residues. V trimming: 4 bases; J trimming: 4 bases; junction bases outside the gene matches: 6. CDR3: CASSLEGQGSYGYTF. In nucleotides, the CDR3 is TGCGCCAGCAGCCTGGAGGGACAGGGGAGCTATGGCTACACCTTC.